This T cell receptor (beta chain) was recovered during a study of diagnostic markers for celiac disease (TCRdb year 2020). The CDR3 covers 14 residues, taking in both the cysteine and the phenylalanine. No coding sequence is recorded. As encoded in the germline V gene (reference sequence), CDR1 is DFQATT while CDR2 is SNEGSKA. These reads were obtained on an Illumina MiSeq. TCRdb reprocessed the reads, so every CDR3 protein sequence counts as one entry and DNA is not shown. This sample's table contains approximately 1,600 distinct CDR3 sequences. The ten biggest clones cover 10% of the sample. This clonotype ranks as medium-sized (0.01 to 0.1%) by frequency alone, as no count is recorded. Its recognized antigen is unknown.

This clonotype was obtained from a human donor. The sequenced material came from either unsorted cells or a sorted T cell fraction (not recorded which). The chain links TRBV20-1 with TRBJ1-1; checking the TCRdb D call of TRBD1 is not possible without DNA. The CDR3 in this case is CSARDRTGNTEAFF.